The text below deals with one T cell receptor (beta chain). The data stem from a study of blood T cell repertoires in COVID-19. About the research overall: Sites in the United States, Italy and Spain provided acute and convalescent COVID-19 samples.

Germline-derived CDR1 and CDR2 are GTSNPN and SVGIG (reference sequence). V lost 5 bases to trimming and J lost 7 bases, with 8 bases between them. This CDR3 is 10 amino acids long. Libraries were prepared by immunoSEQ multiplex PCR; TCRdb keeps only in-frame clonotypes and omits some of them. The sample has fewer than 300,000 clones, less than 90% seen once; the top ten hold about 4%. The sequenced sample was peripheral blood. The V and J genes are TRBV30 and TRBJ1-1; weak D call: TRBD1 (5 bases). The clonotype was recovered from a man between 60 and 70 years old who had recovered from COVID-19. CDR3 amino acids: CAWFRGEAFF. DNA for the CDR3: TGTGCCTGGTTTAGGGGTGAAGCTTTCTTT.